This T cell receptor beta chain is drawn from a study of blood T cell repertoires in COVID-19. The wider study: The samples span acute and convalescent COVID-19 from the United States, Italy and Spain.

The authors' processing: It was from reference gene primer amplification that nucleated cell counts were estimated. Only in-frame clones appear in the TCRdb table, and some are missing; sequencing was by immunoSEQ multiplex PCR. V and J calls and clone size come straight from that table; D and trimming were deduced from the DNA. Of about 270,000 clones in the sample, around 90% were seen once. The V end lost 0 bases, the J end lost 3 bases, and 5 bases lay between the germline ends. This CDR3 region has 12 residues. Germline V gene data show CDR1 as SQVTM and CDR2 as ANQGSEA. The TCR originated in a man in his fifties with acute or convalescent COVID-19. The chain is built from TRBV29-1 and TRBJ1-2; no definite D call. Sequencing was carried out using peripheral blood. CDR3 nucleotides: TGCAGCGTTGAAGATCTATACTATGGCTACACCTTC. Protein sequence: CSVEDLYYGYTF.